Below, one T cell receptor beta chain is given with its context. What it recognizes is unknown. The source of the sample is a study of T cell responses to AZD1222 COVID-19 vaccine. Overall study findings and caveats: Repertoires were collected only later (after the peak T cell response had occurred). Following two doses of AZD1222, Spike-specific TCR breadth and depth rose. White British donors predominated, females outnumbered males, and clonal diversity was possibly underestimated. At baseline, just a handful of AZD1222 recipients tested seropositive.

The method was immunoSEQ multiplex PCR; TCRdb's version includes in-frame clones alone and lacks a portion of them. Altogether around 130,000 clones are present, around 90% being singletons, with the ten largest covering 4% to 4.5%. CDR1 and CDR2 from the germline V gene are SGDLS and YYNGEE. J gave up 4 bases and V 0 bases, and 0 bases lay outside the gene matches. The CDR3 covers 13 residues. The chain couples TRBV9 to TRBJ1-1; 7 nucleotides agree with TRBD1. The TCR comes from an adult who received the MenACWY meningococcal vaccine as a control. The source was peripheral blood, collected 28 days after the second dose of the MenACWY control vaccine. CDR3 sequence: CASSVDRGTEAFF. In DNA form, the CDR3 reads TGTGCCAGCAGCGTAGACAGGGGCACTGAAGCTTTCTTT.